The 23 T cell receptor beta chains below were found in one sample sequenced in a study of T cell changes during pregnancy in multiple sclerosis. The method was immunoSEQ multiplex PCR; TCRdb's version includes in-frame clones alone and lacks a portion of them. Seen here are some 120,000 clones, about 90% observed once, and the top ten hold 1.5%. Here the sequenced sample was peripheral blood, taken in the third trimester of pregnancy. The receptors derive from a female donor with multiple sclerosis, enrolled in a pregnancy study.

This sequence joins TRBV6-1 and TRBJ2-1; D is unclear. The germline V gene has CDR1 MNHNS and CDR2 SASEGT. The V end was cut by 6 bases, the J end by 0 bases, with 6 bases between. The CDR3 spans 13 residues. The CDR3 region is CASSVNSYNEQFF. In DNA, the CDR3 is TGTGCCAGCAGCGTTAACTCCTACAATGAGCAGTTCTTC.

V usage is TRBV5-1 and J usage is TRBJ2-3; 7 positions agree with TRBD1. V dropped 4 bases and J dropped 0; count of bases not matched to a gene: 2. The CDR3 totals 14 residues. Germline CDR1 reads SGHRS; CDR2 reads YFSETQ. Written as DNA, the CDR3 is TGCGCCAGCAGCCCGGGACAGAGCACAGATACGCAGTATTTT. Residues: CASSPGQSTDTQYF.

The rearrangement uses TRBV25-1 and TRBJ2-3; 7 nucleotides match TRBD2. With 8 bases clipped from V and 4 bases from J, the junction kept 9 bases outside the gene matches. CDR3 length: 14 residues. Looked up from germline, CDR1 is MGHDK and CDR2 is SYGVNS. CDR3 residues: CASRGVTGADTQYF. Here the CDR3 DNA reads TGTGCCAGCCGGGGGGTTACAGGTGCAGATACGCAGTATTTT. Variable domain in full (rest from reference TRBV25-1 and TRBJ2-3): EADIYQTPRYLVIGTGKKITLECSQTMGHDKMYWYQQDPGMELHLIHYSYGVNSTEKGDLSSESTVSRIRTEHFPLTLESARPSHTSQYLCASRGVTGADTQYFGPGTRLTVL.

This chain connects TRBV6-6 to TRBJ1-4, with 9 bases that match TRBD1. The CDR3 loop spans 14 amino acids. The ends lost 4 bases at V and 8 bases at J; junction bases unmatched: 5. CDR1 is MNHNY and CDR2 is SVGAGI in the germline V gene (reference sequence). The CDR3 here is CASSSPGQGEKLFF. DNA of the CDR3: TGTGCCAGCAGTTCCCCGGGACAGGGAGAAAAACTGTTTTTT.

The CDR3 DNA is TGTGCCAGCAGTTCCCCCACAGGGGTGGGTGAAAAACTGTTTTTT. Protein sequence: CASSSPTGVGEKLFF. This chain connects TRBV28 to TRBJ1-4; 7 bases agree with TRBD1. The V gene's germline CDR1 is MDHEN and CDR2 SYDVKM. V trimming: 4 bases; J trimming: 7 bases; junction bases outside the gene matches: 9. The CDR3 is made up of 15 amino acids.

The DNA of the CDR3 is TGTGCCAGCAGAGTGACAGGGGGTAGTGAAAAACTGTTTTTT. Its protein is CASRVTGGSEKLFF. The chain links TRBV2 to TRBJ1-4; 9 nucleotides line up with TRBD1. Germline assignment: CDR1 SNHLY and CDR2 FYNNEI. There are 14 residues in the CDR3. Trimming at V came to 6 bases and at J to 7 bases, leaving 6 bases not matched to a gene.

This rearrangement joins TRBV5-6 to TRBJ1-5; D is uncertain. From germline, CDR1 is SGHDT and CDR2 YYEEEE. The ends were cut back, 0 bases at V and 0 bases at J, with 10 bases in the middle. This CDR3 contains 16 residues. CDR3: CASSLGPTYSNQPQHF. CDR3 bases: TGTGCCAGCAGCTTGGGCCCAACTTATAGCAATCAGCCCCAGCATTTT.

This clone was seen more than once but under ten times. V usage is TRBV27 and J usage is TRBJ2-1, with 13 bases fitting TRBD2. Trimming removed 5 bases from V and 8 bases from J; junction bases left unmatched: 3. The CDR3 sequence is 14 residues long. In germline, CDR1 is MNHEY, CDR2 SMNVEV (reference sequence). Written as DNA, the CDR3 is TGTGCCAGCAGTGGGACTAGCGGGGTCCATGAGCAGTTCTTC. Protein product: CASSGTSGVHEQFF.

This sequence joins TRBV5-1 and TRBJ2-1, with 10 positions matching TRBD1. V lost 2 bases and J lost 6; bases outside the gene matches: 5. The CDR3 sequence is 15 residues long. Looked up from germline, CDR1 is SGHRS and CDR2 is YFSETQ. In DNA, the CDR3 is TGCGCCAGCAGCTTAGGACAGGGGGGATTCAATGAGCAGTTCTTC. As protein: CASSLGQGGFNEQFF.

The chain's CDR3 is CASSLEGAGQPQHF. The CDR3 coding sequence is TGTGCCAGCAGTTTAGAGGGGGCGGGGCAGCCCCAGCATTTT. The genes are TRBV27 and TRBJ1-5; 7 positions match TRBD1. J gave up 7 bases and V 2 bases, and 5 bases lay outside the gene matches. Germline V gene lookup returns CDR1 MNHEY and CDR2 SMNVEV (reference sequence). The CDR3 covers 14 residues.

This chain uses TRBV19 with TRBJ2-7; a possible D gene is TRBD2 (5 bases). V dropped 5 bases and J dropped 3 bases, with 5 bases sitting between them. Germline V gene lookup returns CDR1 LNHDA and CDR2 SQIVND (reference sequence). The CDR3 runs 11 residues. This chain's CDR3 is CASSRGYEQYF. CDR3 bases: TGTGCCAGTAGTCGGGGCTACGAGCAGTACTTC.

The genes are TRBV23-1 and TRBJ1-1; D is uncertain. TRBV23-1 is noted as an ORF with a role that remains uncertain. The length of the CDR3 is 12 residues. V lost 11 bases and J 4 bases, leaving 14 bases between the germline ends. CDR3 sequence (DNA): TGCGCCGTGGTAGAGAACGGCACTGAAGCTTTCTTT. Its translation is CAVVENGTEAFF.

The chain joins TRBV11-3 to TRBJ1-3, with TRBD1 as a possible D gene (5 bases). The CDR3 runs to 16 residues. CDR1 is SGHNT and CDR2 is YENEEA in the germline V gene. Trimming stripped 2 bases from V and 4 bases from J, with 15 bases between. The CDR3 DNA is TGTGCCAGCAGCTTAAGGGGAGGAAGGAAGGGAAACACCATATATTTT. This codes for CASSLRGGRKGNTIYF.

In regard to this clone: One end of the junction is discordant with germline, which a read error may explain. The chain employs TRBV30 and TRBJ2-1, with TRBD2 identical over 7 bases. CDR3 length equals 13 residues. Germline V gene lookup returns CDR1 GTSNPN and CDR2 SVGIG (reference sequence). The CDR3 region is CAFISGSSNEQFF. In nucleotides, the CDR3 is TGTGCCTTTATTAGCGGGTCCTCCAATGAGCAGTTCTTC.

The V call is TRBV5-1, the J call TRBJ2-2, with TRBD2 matching 8 bases. V lost 0 bases and J lost 2; bases outside the gene matches: 3. CDR1 and CDR2 from the germline V gene are SGHRS and YFSETQ. The CDR3 covers 16 residues. DNA of the CDR3: TGCGCCAGCAGCTTGGCGGGGGGGCCTAACACCGGGGAGCTGTTTTTT. It is translated as CASSLAGGPNTGELFF.

This chain connects TRBV11-1 to TRBJ2-3; possible D gene TRBD1, 5 bases. CDR3 length equals 16 residues. Germline V gene sequence: CDR1 SGHAT, CDR2 FQDESV (reference sequence). The V end was cut by 1 base, the J end by 3 bases, with 14 bases between. The CDR3 here is CASSLDRGPPTDTQYF. The CDR3 coding sequence is TGTGCCAGCAGCTTAGATAGGGGTCCACCGACAGATACGCAGTATTTT.

This clone was detected once. The chain's CDR3 is CASSVGTTGGGGYTF. CDR3 DNA sequence: TGTGCCAGCAGCGTAGGGACGACCGGGGGAGGCGGCTACACCTTC. The chain carries TRBV9 and TRBJ1-2; tentative D call: TRBD1 (5 bases). The CDR3 covers 15 residues. V shed 0 bases and J shed 8 bases, with 17 bases lying between them. Germline CDR1 SGDLS, CDR2 YYNGEE.

The rearrangement uses TRBV14 and TRBJ2-7, with unresolved D. This CDR3 region has 15 residues. The germline V and J ends were trimmed by 1 base and 0 bases, with 10 bases remaining between them. CDR1 is SGHDN and CDR2 is FVKESK in the germline V gene. The CDR3, as DNA: TGTGCCAGCAGCCAAGTTCACGGGTACTCCTACGAGCAGTACTTC. This gives the protein CASSQVHGYSYEQYF. The full variable domain, its missing parts supplied by reference TRBV14 and TRBJ2-7, is EAGVTQFPSHSVIEKGQTVTLRCDPISGHDNLYWYRRVMGKEIKFLLHFVKESKQDESGMPNNRFLAERTGGTYSTLKVQPAELEDSGVYFCASSQVHGYSYEQYFGPGTRLTVT.

The J gene is TRBJ2-3, the V gene TRBV27; 8 bases line up with TRBD2. CDR1 is MNHEY and CDR2 is SMNVEV in the germline V gene (reference sequence). CDR3 length: 16 amino acids. The J segment lost 2 bases and the V segment lost 3 bases, leaving 7 bases of the junction unmatched. The CDR3 here is CASSFGLAGNTDTQYF. Here the CDR3 DNA reads TGTGCCAGCAGTTTTGGGTTAGCGGGGAACACAGATACGCAGTATTTT.

The V gene is TRBV28, the J gene TRBJ2-1; D is ambiguous. The germline V gene encodes CDR1 MDHEN and CDR2 SYDVKM. V lost 3 bases and J 8 bases, leaving 11 bases between the germline ends. There are 13 residues in the CDR3. This CDR3 reads CASSLIAIDEQFF. The CDR3 DNA sequence: TGTGCCAGCAGTTTGATAGCAATTGATGAGCAGTTCTTC.

The chain recombines TRBV5-5 with TRBJ1-1; the D gene is possibly TRBD1 (5 bases). Between the trimmed V and J ends, which lost 2 bases and 1 base, there was a span of 9 bases. The germline CDR1 and CDR2 sequences are SGHKS and YYEKEE (reference sequence). The CDR3 extends over 14 amino acids. The CDR3 loop is CASSFRVGNTEAFF. In DNA form, the CDR3 reads TGTGCCAGCAGCTTCAGGGTAGGGAACACTGAAGCTTTCTTT.

The genes are TRBV10-3 and TRBJ1-2; weak D call: TRBD1 (6 bases). Germline V gives CDR1 ENHRY, CDR2 SYGVKD. This CDR3 region has 14 residues. V was shortened by 2 bases and J by 4 bases, with 11 bases between the two germline ends. The CDR3 loop is CAISERQGGYGYTF. The CDR3 nucleotides are TGTGCCATCAGTGAGAGGCAAGGGGGCTATGGCTACACCTTC.

The chain couples TRBV28 to TRBJ1-2; 8 nucleotides align to TRBD1. V shed 5 bases, J shed 7 bases, and the junction held 9 bases outside the gene matches. Germline loops: CDR1 MDHEN, CDR2 SYDVKM. The CDR3 extends over 14 amino acids. This CDR3 reads CASSLTQGAGGYTF. The CDR3 DNA reads as TGTGCCAGCAGTCTAACTCAGGGGGCTGGTGGCTACACCTTC.